A single sample is the source of the 30 T cell receptor beta chains below, sequenced in a study of blood T cell repertoires in COVID-19. This table comes from immunoSEQ multiplex PCR, and its TCRdb copy is limited to in-frame clones, with some not included. In the table there are a few hundred thousand clones, around 87% of which are singletons. The sequenced material came from peripheral blood. The receptors shown here come from a human donor in a cohort sampled during active COVID-19.

The chain links TRBV5-6 to TRBJ1-3; D gene uncertain. There are 16 residues in the CDR3. Germline V CDR1 and CDR2: SGHDT, YYEEEE. Trimming removed 0 bases at V and 2 bases at J, with 12 bases between. CDR3 region: CASSLAPGEAGNTIYF. The CDR3 DNA reads TGTGCCAGCAGCTTGGCTCCGGGAGAGGCTGGAAACACCATATATTTT.

The chain is built from TRBV24-1 and TRBJ1-1; TRBD1 aligns across 8 bases. J was trimmed by 6 bases and V by 2 bases; bases with no gene match: 10. CDR3 length: 16 residues. Germline-derived CDR1 and CDR2 are KGHDR and SFDVKD. The CDR3: CATSDSDRGGIPEAFF. The CDR3 bases are TGTGCCACCAGTGATTCCGACAGGGGTGGGATCCCTGAAGCTTTCTTT.

The rearrangement uses TRBV28 and TRBJ2-3; D is ambiguous. Germline V CDR1 and CDR2: MDHEN, SYDVKM. V gave up 2 bases and J gave up 2 bases, with 14 bases separating them. The CDR3 extends over 16 amino acids. The CDR3 nucleotides read TGTGCCAGCAGTTTAACATCCCGCCCCCCCACAGATACGCAGTATTTT. Its protein is CASSLTSRPPTDTQYF.

The J gene is TRBJ2-1, the V gene TRBV7-3, with 11 bases identical to TRBD2. This CDR3 has 17 amino acids. Trimming removed 4 bases from V and 4 bases from J; junction bases left unmatched: 9. CDR1 is SGHTA and CDR2 is FQGTGA in the germline V gene. The CDR3 region has the DNA TGTGCCAGCAGCTCCGATCGCGGGACTAGCGGTTACAATGAGCAGTTCTTC. Its protein product is CASSSDRGTSGYNEQFF.

The J gene is TRBJ2-1, the V gene TRBV9; TRBD2 matches at 12 bases. This CDR3 is 15 amino acids long. Germline V CDR1 and CDR2: SGDLS, YYNGEE. V dropped 4 bases and J dropped 6; count of bases not matched to a gene: 5. CDR3 DNA sequence: TGTGCCAGCAGCCTGGCTAGCGGGAGGGCCAATGAGCAGTTCTTC. The encoded protein is CASSLASGRANEQFF.

This clone was recorded only once. CDR3 sequence (DNA): TGCGCCACCAGGGAGGGGGCGGAGACCCAGTACTTC. Translated, it gives CATREGAETQYF. This chain uses TRBV5-1 with TRBJ2-5; the D call may be TRBD1 or TRBD2 (7 bases each). Germline loops: CDR1 SGHRS, CDR2 YFSETQ. Trimming removed 9 bases at V and 5 bases at J, with 14 bases between. The CDR3 consists of 12 residues.

The sample holds one count of this clone. The chain employs TRBV10-1 and TRBJ2-7; 9 bases agree with TRBD2. CDR3 size: 16 residues. Germline V CDR1 and CDR2: WNHNN, SYGVQD (reference sequence). With V trimmed by 3 bases and J by 3 bases, 9 bases remained unmatched. This CDR3 reads CASSDGAGGMFYEQYF. The CDR3 nucleotides are TGCGCCAGCAGTGATGGGGCGGGAGGGATGTTCTACGAGCAGTACTTC.

The chain couples TRBV15 to TRBJ2-1, with D possibly matching TRBD2 (6 bases). The CDR3 is 16 amino acids. V was cut by 1 base and J by 5 bases, with 15 bases left in between. Per germline, CDR1 LNHNV and CDR2 YYDKDF (reference sequence). The CDR3 loop reads CATSRGYGTRDNEQFF. The CDR3, as DNA: TGTGCCACCAGCAGAGGATACGGGACTCGAGACAATGAGCAGTTCTTC.

V is TRBV27 and J is TRBJ1-3, with D perhaps matching TRBD1 (6 bases). CDR3 length: 13 residues. The V and J ends lost 6 bases and 4 bases respectively, with 10 bases between them. Germline V CDR1 and CDR2: MNHEY, SMNVEV (reference sequence). This CDR3 is CASRGGTGNTIYF. In DNA form, the CDR3 reads TGTGCCAGCAGAGGGGGTACAGGAAACACCATATATTTT.

This chain connects TRBV19 to TRBJ2-7; 11 bases line up with TRBD1. The CDR3 length is 16 residues. Germline V lookup: CDR1 LNHDA, CDR2 SQIVND (reference sequence). V was clipped by 5 bases and J by 4 bases; unmatched bases: 10. The CDR3 region is CASSCIPGQGDYEQYF. CDR3 in DNA: TGTGCCAGTAGTTGCATACCGGGACAGGGGGATTACGAGCAGTACTTC.

The chain has TRBV5-6 and TRBJ2-3, with D uncertain. The CDR3 totals 14 residues. V dropped 0 bases and J dropped 4 bases, with 9 bases sitting between them. The germline V gene has CDR1 SGHDT and CDR2 YYEEEE. The CDR3 region has the DNA TGTGCCAGCAGCTTGGTGCGTGGTCCAGATACGCAGTATTTT. Its protein product is CASSLVRGPDTQYF.

The chain carries TRBV12-3 or TRBV12-4 and TRBJ1-2; D not certain. This CDR3 comprises 12 residues. V lost 7 bases and J lost 2, with 8 bases in between. The CDR3 loop is CASTRENYGYTF. The CDR3 DNA is TGTGCCAGCACCCGCGAAAACTATGGCTACACCTTC.

About this clone itself: The same CDR3 can be traced to other DNA sequences in this sample. This chain links TRBV5-1 with TRBJ2-5; D is uncertain. With 0 bases removed from V and 5 bases from J, the gap between germline ends came to 5 bases. This CDR3 contains 12 residues. Germline V gene data show CDR1 as SGHRS and CDR2 as YFSETQ. The CDR3 protein is CASSLDRETQYF. Written as DNA, the CDR3 is TGCGCCAGCAGCTTGGATCGGGAGACCCAGTACTTC.

The chain carries TRBV7-2 and TRBJ1-1, with a weak D call TRBD1 (5 bases). The V gene's germline CDR1 is SGHTA and CDR2 FQGNSA. The CDR3 has 14 amino acids. V lost 2 bases and J 7 bases, leaving 14 bases between the germline ends. For the CDR3, the DNA is TGTGCCAGCAGCTTAAATCCAGGGAACTTTGAAGCTTTCTTT. This encodes CASSLNPGNFEAFF.

The rearrangement joins TRBV30 to TRBJ1-1, with D unclear. Trimming took off 2 bases at V and 9 bases at J, with 10 bases between the two ends. CDR3 length equals 11 residues. The V gene's germline CDR1 is GTSNPN and CDR2 SVGIG (reference sequence). The CDR3 DNA sequence: TGTGCCTGGAGTTCTGAGGGAAAAGCTTTCTTT. It encodes CAWSSEGKAFF.

This rearrangement joins TRBV10-3 to TRBJ1-4, with TRBD1 matching over 9 bases. Germline CDR1 is ENHRY and CDR2 is SYGVKD. The J segment lost 2 bases and the V segment lost 4 bases, leaving 8 bases of the junction unmatched. The CDR3 runs to 17 residues. The CDR3 sequence: CAISADRGGSTNEKLFF. As DNA, the CDR3 is TGTGCCATCAGTGCGGACAGGGGTGGCTCCACTAATGAAAAACTGTTTTTT.

The chain recombines TRBV7-9 with TRBJ1-1; maybe TRBD1 (5 bases). This CDR3 region has 15 residues. Trimming stripped 0 bases from V and 1 base from J, with 9 bases between. Germline V CDR1 and CDR2: SEHNR, FQNEAQ (reference sequence). The CDR3 nucleotides read TGTGCCAGCAGCTTAGCGCAGGGTACGAACACTGAAGCTTTCTTT. Translation: CASSLAQGTNTEAFF.

The rearrangement joins TRBV3-1 (or the pseudogene TRBV3-2) to TRBJ1-2, with D possibly TRBD1 on 6 matching bases. Germline CDR1 and CDR2: LGHDT and YNNKEL (reference sequence). This CDR3 region has 13 residues. Deletions cut 4 bases from V and 7 bases from J, with 13 bases between. For the CDR3, the DNA is TGTGCCAGCAGCCCAGGGGCCCGGCGTGGCTACACCTTC. This gives the protein CASSPGARRGYTF.

The chain employs TRBV19 and TRBJ1-2, with D unclear. This CDR3 comprises 15 residues. Germline V CDR1 and CDR2: LNHDA, SQIVND (reference sequence). Trimming stripped 3 bases from V and 0 bases from J, with 11 bases between. This CDR3 is CASSIGGRANYGYTF. The CDR3 nucleotides read TGTGCCAGTAGTATTGGAGGGCGAGCTAACTATGGCTACACCTTC.

This clone came up once. V and J are TRBV5-6 and TRBJ1-2, with D possibly matching TRBD1 (6 bases). This CDR3 comprises 17 residues. V dropped 0 bases and J dropped 8 bases, with 23 bases sitting between them. CDR1 SGHDT and CDR2 YYEEEE come from the germline V gene. CDR3 nucleotides: TGTGCCAGCAGCTTGGGTCTTACAGTGGGGGCGCCTGTCGGCTACACCTTC. This translates into CASSLGLTVGAPVGYTF.

The chain employs TRBV30 and TRBJ1-4; tentative D call: TRBD1 (6 bases). The CDR3 consists of 16 residues. Germline loops: CDR1 GTSNPN, CDR2 SVGIG (reference sequence). The V gene lost 2 bases and the J gene lost 2 bases, with 15 bases spanning the gap. CDR3 DNA: TGTGCCTGGAGTCCAGCAGGGGCCGGGACTAATGAAAAACTGTTTTTT. It translates to CAWSPAGAGTNEKLFF.

The rearrangement uses TRBV18 and TRBJ1-4; no clear D gene. V gave up 3 bases and J gave up 4 bases, with 15 bases separating them. Looked up from germline, CDR1 is KGHSH and CDR2 is LQKENI. This CDR3 is 16 amino acids long. CDR3 DNA sequence: TGTGCCAGCTCACCCCGAAGACTGCAACTTAATGAAAAACTGTTTTTT. It translates to CASSPRRLQLNEKLFF.

This chain joins TRBV14 and TRBJ2-2; the D is unclear. The germline CDR1 and CDR2 sequences are SGHDN and FVKESK. The CDR3 extends over 14 amino acids. Trimming pared 7 bases from V and 1 base from J, leaving 10 bases between. The CDR3 DNA sequence: TGTGCCAGCACCTCCTCCCGGAACACCGGGGAGCTGTTTTTT. As protein: CASTSSRNTGELFF.

This chain links TRBV28 with TRBJ2-1, with D possibly TRBD2 on 6 matching bases. V lost 5 bases, J lost 10 bases, and 18 bases lay in between. This CDR3 region has 14 residues. Germline CDR1 and CDR2: MDHEN and SYDVKM. Written as DNA, the CDR3 is TGTGCCAGCAGTGCACGACACGGGGAGGAAGAGCAGTTCTTC. Amino acid sequence: CASSARHGEEEQFF.

The CDR3 DNA reads as TGCGCCAGCAGCCAAGGCCCCAGGCAGAGGCGGGAAAACTATGGCTACACCTTC. It is translated as CASSQGPRQRRENYGYTF. This chain connects TRBV4-1 to TRBJ1-2; D call uncertain. The CDR3 runs to 18 residues. Germline assignment: CDR1 MGHRA and CDR2 YSYEKL. Trimming removed 1 base from V and 2 bases from J, with 20 bases in between.

A few counts support this clone. The rearrangement uses TRBV9 and TRBJ1-3; D remains unclear. The V gene's germline CDR1 is SGDLS and CDR2 YYNGEE. V was cut by 4 bases and J by 0 bases, with 17 bases left in between. The CDR3 is 17 residues long. CDR3 in amino acids: CASSLRRTGSSGNTIYF. The CDR3 coding sequence is TGTGCCAGCAGCCTACGACGGACTGGAAGCTCTGGAAACACCATATATTTT.

This clone was seen a few times. The V and J genes are TRBV10-3 and TRBJ1-2, with 9 positions matching TRBD1. Looked up from germline, CDR1 is ENHRY and CDR2 is SYGVKD. The CDR3 has 14 residues. The trim removed 3 bases at V and 6 bases at J, leaving 5 bases unmatched. The CDR3 loop is CAISDSGTGNGYTF. The CDR3 bases are TGTGCCATCAGTGATTCCGGGACAGGGAATGGCTACACCTTC.

The V call is TRBV7-9, the J call TRBJ1-5; D remains ambiguous. CDR1 is SEHNR, CDR2 FQNEAQ, per germline (reference sequence). The CDR3 is 15 amino acids. V lost 1 base, J lost 1 base, and 8 bases lay in between. The CDR3 loop reads CASSLERVSNQPQHF. DNA of the CDR3: TGTGCCAGCAGCTTAGAGAGGGTGAGCAATCAGCCCCAGCATTTT.

This clone appeared once. The J gene is TRBJ1-2, the V gene TRBV7-2, with 7 bases aligning to TRBD1. The CDR3 is 16 amino acids. Germline CDR1 SGHTA, CDR2 FQGNSA. V lost 1 base and J lost 4; bases outside the gene matches: 9. CDR3 nucleotides: TGTGCCAGCAGCTTAGTAGTAACAGGGGTTAGCTATGGCTACACCTTC. Its protein product is CASSLVVTGVSYGYTF.

The V gene is TRBV5-1, the J gene TRBJ1-2, with 10 positions matching TRBD1. CDR1 and CDR2 from the germline V gene are SGHRS and YFSETQ. V was clipped by 4 bases and J by 2 bases; unmatched bases: 2. The CDR3 contains 14 residues. This CDR3 is CASSAGQGNYGYTF. The CDR3 DNA follows: TGCGCCAGCAGCGCGGGACAGGGGAACTATGGCTACACCTTC.